These 12 T cell receptor beta chains originate from one sample sequenced in a study of blood T cell repertoires in COVID-19. Using immunoSEQ multiplex PCR, the repertoire was profiled, and TCRdb retains in-frame clones only, with some absent. This repertoire shows about 77,000 clones, over 85% found once; its top ten account for around a sixth. The source material was peripheral blood. Every receptor here comes from a woman older than 75 with active or convalescent COVID-19.

The genes are TRBV7-2 and TRBJ2-2; TRBD2 matches at 11 bases. The CDR3 sequence is 16 residues long. The J segment lost 2 bases and the V segment lost 5 bases, leaving 4 bases of the junction unmatched. Germline V gene sequence: CDR1 SGHTA, CDR2 FQGNSA. The CDR3 nucleotides read TGTGCCAGCAGCCCACTAGCGGGGGCAAACACCGGGGAGCTGTTTTTT. Encoded protein: CASSPLAGANTGELFF.

The chain uses TRBV2 and TRBJ2-2; tentative D call: TRBD2 (6 bases). The CDR3 runs to 14 residues. Germline CDR1 reads SNHLY; CDR2 reads FYNNEI. Trimming left V 6 bases short and J 0 bases short, with 8 bases between. CDR3 DNA sequence: TGTGCCAGCAGGGGGGGAGCGAACACCGGGGAGCTGTTTTTT. Its translation is CASRGGANTGELFF.

A single count supports this clone. This chain connects TRBV5-1 to TRBJ2-3, with 7 bases lining up with TRBD2. This CDR3 contains 13 residues. Per the germline V gene, CDR1 is SGHRS and CDR2 is YFSETQ. With 7 bases clipped from V and 2 bases from J, the junction kept 4 bases outside the gene matches. CDR3 amino acids: CASRGVVTDTQYF. The CDR3, as DNA: TGCGCCAGCCGGGGGGTTGTCACAGATACGCAGTATTTT. The full variable domain, with the rest looked up from reference TRBV5-1 and TRBJ2-3, is KAGVTQTPRYLIKTRGQQVTLSCSPISGHRSVSWYQQTPGQGLQFLFEYFSETQRNKGNFPGRFSGRQFSNSRSEMNVSTLELGDSALYLCASRGVVTDTQYFGPGTRLTVL.

V and J are TRBV6-5 and TRBJ1-3, with D perhaps TRBD1 (5 bases). The CDR3 covers 16 residues. The V and J ends lost 0 bases and 0 bases respectively, with 9 bases between them. Germline V gene data show CDR1 as MNHEY and CDR2 as SVGAGI. CDR3 in amino acids: CASSYSAGPSGNTIYF. The CDR3 nucleotides are TGTGCCAGCAGTTACTCGGCAGGGCCCTCTGGAAACACCATATATTTT.

The chain carries TRBV5-6 and TRBJ2-2, with TRBD2 matching 10 bases. Germline CDR1 reads SGHDT; CDR2 reads YYEEEE. J was trimmed by 1 base and V by 0 bases; bases with no gene match: 3. CDR3 size: 17 residues. For the CDR3, the DNA is TGTGCCAGCAGCTTGGCGGGACTAGCGATGAACACCGGGGAGCTGTTTTTT. Its translation is CASSLAGLAMNTGELFF. The full variable domain, rest sourced from reference TRBV5-6 and TRBJ2-2, is DAGVTQSPTHLIKTRGQQVTLRCSPKSGHDTVSWYQQALGQGPQFIFQYYEEEERQRGNFPDRFSGHQFPNYSSELNVNALLLGDSALYLCASSLAGLAMNTGELFFGEGSRLTVL.

This clone has only one observation. The V and J genes are TRBV7-3 and TRBJ2-1; maybe TRBD2 (5 bases). Germline CDR1 and CDR2: SGHTA and FQGTGA. This CDR3 comprises 13 residues. Trimming pared 1 base from V and 10 bases from J, leaving 11 bases between. The CDR3 nucleotides are TGTGCCAGCAGCTTAAGAGTCAGCGGCGAGCAGTTCTTC. Encoded protein: CASSLRVSGEQFF.

The CDR3 bases are TGTGCCAGCAGCTCCGAGGGGCGGGACCCTAGAAATCAGCCCCAGCATTTT. Translating gives CASSSEGRDPRNQPQHF. This sequence joins TRBV3-1 (or the pseudogene TRBV3-2) and TRBJ1-5; D is perhaps TRBD1 (5 bases). In germline, CDR1 is LGHDT, CDR2 YNNKEL (reference sequence). The CDR3 contains 17 residues. Trimming removed 5 bases from V and 4 bases from J, with 21 bases in between.

V gene TRBV30 combines with J gene TRBJ1-1, with 7 nucleotides matching TRBD1. The length of the CDR3 is 18 residues. The V segment lost 0 bases and the J segment 3 bases; nucleotides outside the gene matches: 16. Germline V gene sequence: CDR1 GTSNPN, CDR2 SVGIG (reference sequence). CDR3: CAWSVLYQKTGEDTEAFF. The CDR3 nucleotides are TGTGCCTGGAGTGTACTTTACCAGAAAACAGGGGAGGACACTGAAGCTTTCTTT.

The V gene is TRBV30, the J gene TRBJ2-3; a possible D gene is TRBD1 (5 bases). The V gene lost 4 bases and the J gene lost 6 bases, with 14 bases spanning the gap. The CDR3 has 13 residues. In germline, CDR1 is GTSNPN, CDR2 SVGIG (reference sequence). CDR3 sequence (DNA): TGTGCCTGGACCACCCTCAGGGCCGATACGCAGTATTTT. Translated: CAWTTLRADTQYF.

This rearrangement joins TRBV3-1 (or the pseudogene TRBV3-2) to TRBJ2-1, with D possibly matching TRBD1 (5 bases). Germline CDR1 reads LGHDT; CDR2 reads YNNKEL (reference sequence). This CDR3 has 16 amino acids. Between the trimmed V and J ends, which lost 0 bases and 5 bases, there was a span of 14 bases. The CDR3: CASSQEGAAVHNEQFF. The CDR3 coding sequence is TGTGCCAGCAGCCAAGAAGGGGCGGCGGTCCACAATGAGCAGTTCTTC.

This rearrangement joins TRBV7-9 to TRBJ1-3; a weak D match, TRBD1 (5 bases). The CDR3 consists of 13 residues. CDR1 and CDR2 (germline): SEHNR, FQNEAQ (reference sequence). Trimming took 3 bases from V and 3 from J, leaving 6 bases between them. The CDR3 sequence is CASSFRVGNTIYF. The CDR3 DNA reads as TGTGCCAGCAGCTTCAGGGTTGGAAACACCATATATTTT.

This clone was seen just once. The chain uses TRBV7-8 and TRBJ1-5; 9 bases are shared with TRBD1. The CDR3 length is 17 residues. Germline V gene data show CDR1 as SGHVS and CDR2 as FQNEAQ. The V segment lost 2 bases and the J segment 0 bases; nucleotides outside the gene matches: 5. The CDR3 region has the DNA TGTGCCAGCAGCTTAAGGACAGGGGAGTATAGCAATCAGCCCCAGCATTTT. Protein sequence: CASSLRTGEYSNQPQHF.